This T cell receptor (beta chain) stems from a study of T cells in Graves' hyperthyroidism and ophthalmopathy. This clonotype was counted ten times or more. There were TCR beta CDR3 regions amplified from RNA transcripts. The HTBI primer set was used in a first-round RT-PCR of the TCR CDR3. TCRdb re-called the multiplex PCR reads through MiXCR, storing one row per CDR3 protein. The table lists about 640,000 distinct CDR3 sequences, around 21% of them singletons. With V trimmed by 0 bases and J by 10 bases, 14 bases remained unmatched. CDR3 length: 16 residues. Germline CDR1 is SGHRS and CDR2 is YFSETQ.

Sequencing used blood. This sequence originates from a man aged 25 to 45 with Graves' ophthalmopathy. The chain recombines TRBV5-1 with TRBJ1-1; 8 nucleotides line up with TRBD1. The CDR3 region is CASSLDGGRGQAVAFF. The CDR3 DNA reads as TGCGCCAGCAGCTTGGATGGTGGTCGGGGACAGGCGGTAGCTTTCTTT.